The 32 T cell receptor beta chains given below trace back to one sample, sequenced in a study of spatial heterogeneity in lung cancer. A single record per CDR3 protein comes from TCRdb applying MiXCR to the 5' RACE reads. The sample lists about 47,000 distinct CDR3 sequences; about 7.4% were seen once. Sample time point: blood at routine non-recurrence follow-up after resection. Unsorted tumor, nontumor lung tissue or cryopreserved PBMC supplied the whole RNA. Here the sequenced sample was PBMCs, taken at follow-up. The receptors were gathered from a female donor with early-stage non-small cell lung cancer.

This clonotype was picked up many times. The genes are TRBV7-2 and TRBJ2-3; D might be TRBD2 (6 bases). Trimming removed 3 bases from V and 3 bases from J, with 19 bases in between. The CDR3 covers 17 residues. CDR1 and CDR2 (germline): SGHTA, FQGNSA. CDR3 sequence (DNA): TGTGCCAGCAGCTTTGTCCATAGCGGATTGCGGACAGATACGCAGTATTTT. Residues: CASSFVHSGLRTDTQYF.

J is TRBJ1-4 and V is TRBV20-1; no clear D. This CDR3 is built from 14 residues. Germline CDR1 DFQATT, CDR2 SNEGSKA (reference sequence). V was cut by 1 base and J by 4 bases, with 10 bases left in between. CDR3 amino acids: CSARVPGLNEKLFF. Here the CDR3 DNA reads TGCAGTGCTAGAGTCCCAGGACTTAATGAAAAACTGTTTTTT.

The genes are TRBV7-9 and TRBJ1-4, with D perhaps matching TRBD1 (6 bases). Germline CDR1 SEHNR, CDR2 FQNEAQ (reference sequence). CDR3 size: 17 residues. Trimming pared 2 bases from V and 5 bases from J, leaving 18 bases between. The CDR3 DNA follows: TGTGCCAGCAGCTTAACTACAGACAGGAAGAGAAATGAAAAACTGTTTTTT. Amino acid sequence: CASSLTTDRKRNEKLFF.

This clonotype was counted many times. This rearrangement joins TRBV6-5 to TRBJ1-1; 10 bases match TRBD1. Germline V gene data show CDR1 as MNHEY and CDR2 as SVGAGI. Trimming took 5 bases from V and 10 from J; bases not matched to a gene: 13. The CDR3 runs 15 residues. This CDR3 is CASSHPGQGKGVAFF. For the CDR3, the DNA is TGTGCCAGCAGTCACCCGGGACAGGGGAAAGGAGTAGCTTTCTTT.

This clonotype has just a few counts. The chain carries TRBV7-9 and TRBJ1-2; D may be TRBD1 (5 bases). CDR1 and CDR2 (germline): SEHNR, FQNEAQ (reference sequence). CDR3 length equals 15 residues. The V and J ends lost 4 bases and 3 bases respectively, with 15 bases between them. CDR3 nucleotides: TGTGCCAGCAGCTCCGGGGGGGACGGGCACTATGGCTACACCTTC. It translates to CASSSGGDGHYGYTF.

This clonotype appeared many times. The chain combines TRBV20-1 with TRBJ1-1; D is ambiguous. This CDR3 is 12 amino acids long. Deletions cut 5 bases from V and 9 bases from J, with 16 bases between. Germline V gene lookup returns CDR1 DFQATT and CDR2 SNEGSKA (reference sequence). CDR3 nucleotides: TGCAGTGCTCCTCCTGGGGTCCTACAAGCTTTCTTT. Translated: CSAPPGVLQAFF.

At least ten counts were recorded for this clonotype. The chain employs TRBV7-6 and TRBJ1-1, with D possibly matching TRBD1 (5 bases). Per germline, CDR1 SGHVS and CDR2 FNYEAQ. Trimming took off 5 bases at V and 3 bases at J, with 10 bases between the two ends. This CDR3 is built from 13 residues. The CDR3 DNA sequence: TGTGCCAGCAGCCAGGGCCAGTACACTGAAGCTTTCTTT. It is translated as CASSQGQYTEAFF.

Ten or more counts support this clonotype. The chain employs TRBV20-1 and TRBJ2-3; perhaps TRBD2 as D (6 bases). The CDR3 totals 12 residues. Between the trimmed V and J ends, which lost 6 bases and 5 bases, there was a span of 12 bases. Per germline, CDR1 DFQATT and CDR2 SNEGSKA (reference sequence). Written as DNA, the CDR3 is TGCAGTGCGGTCCGACTAGAAGATACGCAGTATTTT. This sequence encodes CSAVRLEDTQYF.

This clonotype was counted at least ten times. The chain employs TRBV6-2 or TRBV6-3 and TRBJ1-1; D is possibly TRBD1 (5 bases). This CDR3 spans 15 amino acids. Trimming removed 7 bases at V and 1 base at J, with 16 bases between. Germline V gene sequence: CDR1 MNHEY, CDR2 SVGEGT. The CDR3 region is CASTRRSGGNTEAFF. The CDR3 nucleotides read TGTGCCAGCACCCGTCGGTCCGGGGGGAACACTGAAGCTTTCTTT.

This clonotype was seen at least ten times. The chain uses TRBV20-1 and TRBJ1-4; 9 nucleotides line up with TRBD1. V lost 5 bases and J lost 8; bases outside the gene matches: 9. CDR1 DFQATT and CDR2 SNEGSKA come from the germline V gene (reference sequence). The CDR3 contains 14 residues. The chain's CDR3 is CSAGQGRREEKLFF. The CDR3 DNA sequence: TGCAGTGCTGGACAGGGGCGGCGTGAGGAAAAACTGTTTTTT.

About this clonotype itself: A much more abundant neighbour one base away suggests this may be a read error. The V and J genes are TRBV6-2 or TRBV6-3 and TRBJ2-2, with D possibly being TRBD1 (6 bases). CDR1 is MNHEY and CDR2 is SVGEGT in the germline V gene. The V and J ends lost 5 bases and 3 bases respectively, with 10 bases between them. This CDR3 has 14 amino acids. The CDR3 DNA reads TGTGCCAGCAGTAGGGGGTTTGACACCGGGGAGCTGTTTTTT. Its protein product is CASSRGFDTGELFF.

The chain carries TRBV20-1 and TRBJ2-3; TRBD2 aligns across 10 bases. Unmatched junction bases numbered 9, after V lost 5 bases and J lost 7 bases. The CDR3 contains 14 residues. The V gene's germline CDR1 is DFQATT and CDR2 SNEGSKA (reference sequence). The CDR3 DNA sequence: TGCAGTGCTCCGAGCGGGGGGGCCTCAAATACGCAGTATTTT. It specifies CSAPSGGASNTQYF.

As concerns this clonotype: A much larger clone differs by one base, so this may be a read error. The chain has TRBV27 and TRBJ2-2; TRBD2 matches at 7 bases. The CDR3 contains 15 residues. Germline CDR1 reads MNHEY; CDR2 reads SMNVEV (reference sequence). The CDR3 bases are TGTGCCAGCAAGTCCCGGCGGGGGACGGTCGGGGAGCCGTTTTTT. Translating gives CASKSRRGTVGEPFF.

This clonotype was recorded at least ten times. The chain employs TRBV3-1 and TRBJ1-1; the D gene is possibly TRBD1 (5 bases). V lost 4 bases to trimming and J lost 7 bases, with 16 bases between them. This CDR3 comprises 14 residues. The germline CDR1 and CDR2 sequences are LGHDT and YNNKEL (reference sequence). The CDR3 DNA reads TGTGCCAGCAGCCGAACCGAAGGAAGGGGTGAAGCTTTCTTT. Residues: CASSRTEGRGEAFF.

This clonotype was recorded many times. The chain combines TRBV2 with TRBJ2-5; D is ambiguous. Deletions cut 5 bases from V and 4 bases from J, with 11 bases between. The germline V gene encodes CDR1 SNHLY and CDR2 FYNNEI. This CDR3 region has 13 residues. CDR3 DNA sequence: TGTGCCAGCAGTACGCAAAACTTAGAGACCCAGTACTTC. Amino acids: CASSTQNLETQYF.

This clonotype was counted ten times or more. This chain joins TRBV11-2 and TRBJ2-3; 7 positions match TRBD1. With 5 bases clipped from V and 0 bases from J, the junction kept 5 bases outside the gene matches. Germline V gene data show CDR1 as SGHAT and CDR2 as FQNNGV. This CDR3 contains 15 residues. The CDR3 DNA follows: TGTGCCAGCAGCGCCAACAGGGGTAGCACAGATACGCAGTATTTT. Amino acid sequence: CASSANRGSTDTQYF. Supplemented by reference TRBV11-2 and TRBJ2-3, the full variable domain reads EAGVAQSPRYKIIEKRQSVAFWCNPISGHATLYWYQQILGQGPKLLIQFQNNGVVDDSQLPKDRFSAERLKGVDSTLKIQPAKLEDSAVYLCASSANRGSTDTQYFGPGTRLTVL.

The chain combines TRBV7-2 with TRBJ2-5, with TRBD2 matching 10 bases. The CDR3 is made up of 15 amino acids. Germline-derived CDR1 and CDR2 are SGHTA and FQGNSA. The junction had 5 bases not matched to a gene; V was cut back by 3 bases and J by 4 bases. CDR3 protein: CASSFLAGVGETQYF. The DNA of the CDR3 is TGTGCCAGCAGCTTTCTAGCGGGAGTCGGAGAGACCCAGTACTTC.

This clonotype was seen a handful of times. V usage is TRBV12-3 or TRBV12-4 and J usage is TRBJ1-5; D might be TRBD1 (6 bases). The CDR3 has 14 amino acids. V was shortened by 3 bases and J by 7 bases, with 13 bases between the two germline ends. CDR3 in amino acids: CASSLRGGGQPQHF. Here the CDR3 DNA reads TGTGCCAGCAGTTTGAGAGGGGGTGGGCAGCCCCAGCATTTT.

This chain uses TRBV7-2 with TRBJ1-4, with a tentative D call TRBD1 (5 bases). Trimming removed 2 bases at V and 4 bases at J, with 11 bases between. The germline gives CDR1 SGHTA, CDR2 FQGNSA. The CDR3 totals 15 residues. CDR3 nucleotide sequence: TGTGCCAGCAGCTTAATGGGACGGGTTAATGAAAAACTGTTTTTT. This translates into CASSLMGRVNEKLFF.

This clonotype was counted at least ten times. The chain links TRBV7-9 to TRBJ1-5, with D hard to call. V lost 5 bases, J lost 4 bases, and 9 bases lay in between. The germline CDR1 and CDR2 sequences are SEHNR and FQNEAQ (reference sequence). This CDR3 comprises 13 residues. The CDR3 region is CASSPEPNQPQHF. The DNA of the CDR3 is TGTGCCAGCAGCCCCGAACCGAATCAGCCCCAGCATTTT.

This clonotype was detected only a few times. This rearrangement joins TRBV29-1 to TRBJ1-3, with TRBD1 matching 8 bases. The germline CDR1 and CDR2 sequences are SQVTM and ANQGSEA. The length of the CDR3 is 15 residues. V shed 6 bases and J 4 bases; nucleotides not matched to a gene: 11. The CDR3 loop is CSVRQVGTGGNTIYF. CDR3 sequence (DNA): TGCAGCGTGCGCCAAGTCGGGACAGGAGGAAACACCATATATTTT.

The chain has TRBV7-2 and TRBJ1-2; the D is unclear. Germline lookup yields CDR1 SGHTA and CDR2 FQGNSA. The CDR3 runs to 13 residues. V was trimmed by 3 bases and J by 2 bases, leaving 7 bases between them. CDR3: CASSLRQNYGYTF. The CDR3 DNA follows: TGTGCCAGCAGCTTGAGGCAGAACTATGGCTACACCTTC.

Ten or more counts support this clonotype. The chain uses TRBV28 and TRBJ2-7; no clear D gene. Germline-derived CDR1 and CDR2 are MDHEN and SYDVKM. Trimming took off 3 bases at V and 2 bases at J, with 8 bases between the two ends. The CDR3 has 13 amino acids. The CDR3 loop is CASSLVSPYEQYF. CDR3 nucleotide sequence: TGTGCCAGCAGTTTGGTCAGTCCCTACGAGCAGTACTTC. Full variable domain (missing parts from reference TRBV28 and TRBJ2-7): DVKVTQSSRYLVKRTGEKVFLECVQDMDHENMFWYRQDPGLGLRLIYFSYDVKMKEKGDIPEGYSVSREKKERFSLILESASTNQTSMYLCASSLVSPYEQYFGPGTRLTVT.

The chain employs TRBV6-5 and TRBJ2-5; 13 bases line up with TRBD2. The CDR3 covers 18 residues. Trimming took 6 bases from V and 1 from J; bases not matched to a gene: 11. Per germline, CDR1 MNHEY and CDR2 SVGAGI. Here the CDR3 reads CASSTPGTSGVFQETQYF. The CDR3 coding sequence is TGTGCCAGCAGCACCCCTGGGACTAGCGGGGTATTCCAAGAGACCCAGTACTTC.

This clonotype was observed a few times. J is TRBJ2-7 and V is TRBV3-1, with 9 bases that match TRBD2. This CDR3 comprises 14 residues. The ends lost 8 bases at V and 2 bases at J; junction bases unmatched: 7. The germline gives CDR1 LGHDT, CDR2 YNNKEL (reference sequence). The chain's CDR3 is CASATASGAYEQYF. The CDR3 DNA follows: TGTGCCAGCGCCACAGCTAGCGGGGCCTACGAGCAGTACTTC.

For this clonotype: A read error may explain this, as a much larger clone is one base away. This chain uses TRBV15 with TRBJ1-5, with TRBD1 matching 7 bases. Germline lookup yields CDR1 LNHNV and CDR2 YYDKDF (reference sequence). With V trimmed by 7 bases and J by 6 bases, 12 bases remained unmatched. This CDR3 has 15 residues. The CDR3 here is CATTQTGRGTQPQHF. CDR3 sequence (DNA): TGTGCCACCACCCAGACAGGGAGAGGCACTCAGCCCCAGCATTTT.

This clonotype was recorded a few times. The rearrangement uses TRBV3-1 and TRBJ2-7; D perhaps matches TRBD2 (5 bases). The V end lost 0 bases, the J end lost 10 bases, and 10 bases lay between the germline ends. CDR3 length equals 12 residues. Germline V gene lookup returns CDR1 LGHDT and CDR2 YNNKEL (reference sequence). The DNA for the CDR3 is TGTGCCAGCAGCCAAGAATTCGGAGGTCAGTACTTC. Translated, it gives CASSQEFGGQYF.

At least ten counts were recorded for this clonotype. V is TRBV6-2 or TRBV6-3 and J is TRBJ2-2; D unclear. CDR1 MNHEY and CDR2 SVGEGT come from the germline V gene. V lost 6 bases to trimming and J lost 5 bases, with 10 bases between them. This CDR3 region has 13 residues. Here the CDR3 reads CASSFGQTGELFF. CDR3 sequence (DNA): TGTGCCAGCAGCTTCGGCCAGACCGGGGAGCTGTTTTTT.

Notes on this clonotype: This may come from a read error, since a much larger clone is one base off. The gene calls are TRBV5-5 and TRBJ2-5, with D possibly called TRBD1 or TRBD2 (6 bases each). Germline V gene lookup returns CDR1 SGHKS and CDR2 YYEKEE (reference sequence). The CDR3 is made up of 17 amino acids. CDR3 sequence: CASSWRPGATPQEIQYF. Here the CDR3 DNA reads TGTGCCAGCAGCTGGCGGCCGGGGGCTACCCCCCAAGAGATCCAGTACTTC.

This clonotype was found many times. The chain links TRBV7-6 to TRBJ1-2, with unresolved D. Germline lookup yields CDR1 SGHVS and CDR2 FNYEAQ. The CDR3 is 13 amino acids. Deletions cut 1 base from V and 1 base from J, with 4 bases between. CDR3 nucleotides: TGTGCCAGCAGCTTAGGTTTTAACTATGGCTACACCTTC. Translation: CASSLGFNYGYTF.

This clonotype was recorded at least ten times. The chain has TRBV7-2 and TRBJ1-5; D uncertain. The CDR3 sequence is 14 residues long. V was shortened by 6 bases and J by 0 bases, with 9 bases between the two germline ends. From germline, CDR1 is SGHTA and CDR2 FQGNSA. CDR3 coding DNA: TGTGCCAGCAGTCTAGACAATAGCAATCAGCCCCAGCATTTT. It translates to CASSLDNSNQPQHF.

The chain is built from TRBV3-1 and TRBJ2-1; 10 nucleotides line up with TRBD2. CDR1 is LGHDT, CDR2 YNNKEL, per germline (reference sequence). The CDR3 loop spans 17 amino acids. Trimming took 5 bases from V and 3 from J; bases not matched to a gene: 10. The CDR3 DNA reads as TGTGCCAGCAGCTCAAGAAGAGCGGGGGGGGACTACAATGAGCAGTTCTTC. This gives the protein CASSSRRAGGDYNEQFF.